Shown below are 16 T cell receptor beta chains from a single sample sequenced in a study of cytomegalovirus exposure and HLA in healthy donors (dated by TCRdb to about 2017). Libraries were constructed by the immunoSEQ multiplex PCR assay. For the multiplex PCR, a mixture combining 60 forward primers for TCR Vbeta segments and 13 reverse primers for TCR Jbeta segments was used. TCRdb stores this immuneACCESS table with in-frame sequences only. Part of the clones is absent; in the studies checked, under half of the shortfall reflects unresolved V genes, and no reason is known for the rest. The sample contains more than 70,000 clones, 77% of them found a single time. The top ten clonotypes cover 2.5% to 3% of the sample. The sample was PBMCs. All receptors derive from a man in his forties or fifties in good health and CMV-seropositive.

This chain connects TRBV7-6 to TRBJ2-7; a possible D gene is TRBD2 (5 bases). With 4 bases removed from V and 3 bases from J, the gap between germline ends came to 10 bases. Germline loops: CDR1 SGHVS, CDR2 FNYEAQ. CDR3 length: 13 residues. The chain's CDR3 is CASSSQRRYEQYF. The CDR3 nucleotides are TGTGCCAGCAGCTCTCAGCGGCGCTACGAGCAGTACTTC.

The V gene is TRBV11-3, the J gene TRBJ1-2, with 8 nucleotides matching TRBD1. J was trimmed by 8 bases and V by 5 bases; bases with no gene match: 7. Germline assignment: CDR1 SGHNT and CDR2 YENEEA. The CDR3 is made up of 13 amino acids. CDR3 DNA sequence: TGTGCCAGCAGCCCAATCCCAGGGGGCGGCTACACCTTC. It codes for CASSPIPGGGYTF.

The chain joins TRBV19 to TRBJ2-1; 13 nucleotides align to TRBD2. This CDR3 spans 17 amino acids. Trimming cost V 5 bases and J 9 bases; bases outside gene matches: 13. CDR1 is LNHDA, CDR2 SQIVND, per germline (reference sequence). CDR3 DNA: TGTGCCAGTAGTCTACCCCAGGGACTAGCGGGGCCACCTGAGCAGTTCTTC. Amino acids: CASSLPQGLAGPPEQFF.

The chain joins TRBV10-3 to TRBJ2-7, with D perhaps matching TRBD2 (6 bases). Per germline, CDR1 ENHRY and CDR2 SYGVKD. Trimming took 5 bases from V and 2 from J, leaving 13 bases between them. This CDR3 spans 14 amino acids. The CDR3 reads CAISTGDFTYEQYF. DNA for the CDR3: TGTGCCATCAGTACGGGGGACTTCACCTACGAGCAGTACTTC.

The V gene is TRBV5-4, the J gene TRBJ2-1, with D maybe TRBD1 (5 bases). V was clipped by 4 bases and J by 3 bases, with 8 bases between them. CDR1 and CDR2 (germline): SGHNT, YYREEE (reference sequence). This CDR3 region has 13 residues. CDR3 sequence reads: CASSMTDYNEQFF. CDR3 nucleotides: TGTGCCAGCAGCATGACAGACTACAATGAGCAGTTCTTC.

This chain uses TRBV12-5 with TRBJ2-4, with 9 bases identical to TRBD2. The germline V gene encodes CDR1 LGHNT and CDR2 FRNRAP. J lost 0 bases, V lost 7 bases, and 13 bases had no gene match. The CDR3 is 18 residues long. CDR3 DNA sequence: TGTGCTAGTGCCGACAAAGGGACTAGCCCTTTAGCCAAAAACATTCAGTACTTC. It specifies CASADKGTSPLAKNIQYF.

This clone was detected only a few times. The J gene is TRBJ2-2, the V gene TRBV25-1; tentatively, D is TRBD2 (5 bases). The V end was cut by 6 bases, the J end by 3 bases, with 11 bases between. Germline V lookup: CDR1 MGHDK, CDR2 SYGVNS. There are 14 residues in the CDR3. CDR3 nucleotides: TGTGCCAGCAGACACGAGAGGGACACCGGGGAGCTGTTTTTT. Translating gives CASRHERDTGELFF. The full variable domain, with the rest looked up from reference TRBV25-1 and TRBJ2-2, is EADIYQTPRYLVIGTGKKITLECSQTMGHDKMYWYQQDPGMELHLIHYSYGVNSTEKGDLSSESTVSRIRTEHFPLTLESARPSHTSQYLCASRHERDTGELFFGEGSRLTVL.

The CDR3 DNA reads as TGTGCCAGTAGCCTAGGAGGGGTGGATACGCAGTATTTT. Translating gives CASSLGGVDTQYF. V gene TRBV19 combines with J gene TRBJ2-3, with a weak D call TRBD2 (6 bases). V lost 6 bases and J 6 bases, leaving 13 bases between the germline ends. CDR1 and CDR2 (germline): LNHDA, SQIVND (reference sequence). The CDR3 length is 13 residues. Filled out from reference TRBV19 and TRBJ2-3, the complete variable domain reads DGGITQSPKYLFRKEGQNVTLSCEQNLNHDAMYWYRQDPGQGLRLIYYSQIVNDFQKGDIAEGYSVSREKKESFPLTVTSAQKNPTAFYLCASSLGGVDTQYFGPGTRLTVL.

The chain employs TRBV6-5 and TRBJ2-3; D is perhaps TRBD2 (7 bases). The V gene lost 7 bases and the J gene lost 6 bases, with 20 bases spanning the gap. The CDR3 sequence is 15 residues long. CDR1 MNHEY and CDR2 SVGAGI come from the germline V gene. The CDR3 here is CASTNRAGAWDTQYF. The DNA for the CDR3 is TGTGCCAGCACCAATCGGGCGGGGGCATGGGATACGCAGTATTTT.

This sequence joins TRBV5-6 and TRBJ2-2; weak D call: TRBD1 (5 bases). This CDR3 comprises 16 residues. Germline CDR1 is SGHDT and CDR2 is YYEEEE. Trimming stripped 2 bases from V and 6 bases from J, with 17 bases between. CDR3 nucleotide sequence: TGTGCCAGCAGCTTTTCGACAGAATATTTGGCCGGGGAGCTGTTTTTT. Its translation: CASSFSTEYLAGELFF.

This chain joins TRBV7-8 and TRBJ1-3; no definite D call. Germline CDR1 and CDR2: SGHVS and FQNEAQ. V was cut by 4 bases and J by 1 base, with 17 bases left in between. This CDR3 has 17 amino acids. CDR3 coding DNA: TGTGCCAGCAGCTCCGAATATAGAAGGGAGTCTGGAAACACCATATATTTT. This gives the protein CASSSEYRRESGNTIYF.

Concerning this clone itself: The same CDR3 arises from other DNA sequences in this sample as well. This chain connects TRBV11-2 to TRBJ2-5, with 10 bases identical to TRBD1. The CDR3 extends over 16 amino acids. After removal of 5 bases from V and 2 bases from J, the junction contained 8 bases not matched to a gene. CDR1 is SGHAT, CDR2 FQNNGV, per germline. The CDR3: CASSRLWTGGQETQYF. The DNA of the CDR3 is TGTGCCAGCAGCAGACTTTGGACAGGGGGGCAAGAGACCCAGTACTTC.

The genes are TRBV27 and TRBJ1-4, with a possible D match to TRBD1 (6 bases). The CDR3 covers 16 residues. V lost 2 bases and J 7 bases, leaving 17 bases between the germline ends. From germline, CDR1 is MNHEY and CDR2 SMNVEV (reference sequence). CDR3 protein: CASSLEPGLGGEKLFF. The CDR3 region has the DNA TGTGCCAGCAGTTTAGAACCAGGTCTAGGGGGTGAAAAACTGTTTTTT.

The chain couples TRBV7-9 to TRBJ2-2; D might be TRBD2 (6 bases). CDR3 size: 15 residues. V was trimmed by 5 bases and J by 7 bases, leaving 17 bases between them. The germline V gene has CDR1 SEHNR and CDR2 FQNEAQ (reference sequence). DNA for the CDR3: TGTGCCAGCAGCGGGGACTCTCGAAGGGACGGGGAGCTGTTTTTT. This codes for CASSGDSRRDGELFF.

The J gene is TRBJ2-1, the V gene TRBV6-4; 12 bases are shared with TRBD2. The germline CDR1 and CDR2 sequences are MRHNA and SNTAGT. The V segment lost 2 bases and the J segment 7 bases; nucleotides outside the gene matches: 0. CDR3 size: 14 residues. Written as DNA, the CDR3 is TGTGCCAGCAGTGACCTAGCGGGAGGGAATGAGCAGTTCTTC. Translated, it gives CASSDLAGGNEQFF.

This clone has a handful of counts. At one of its ends the junction is not consistent with the germline gene, which may arise from a read error. V usage is TRBV19 and J usage is TRBJ2-6, with TRBD1 identical over 8 bases. The CDR3 sequence is 21 residues long. The germline gives CDR1 LNHDA, CDR2 SQIVND (reference sequence). CDR3 amino acids: CASRPGQGSLLAFSGANGLTF. In nucleotides, the CDR3 is TGTGCCAGTAGACCCGGACAGGGCTCTTTGTTGGCGTTTTCTGGGGCCAACGGCCTGACTTTC. The full variable domain, rest sourced from reference TRBV19 and TRBJ2-6, is DGGITQSPKYLFRKEGQNVTLSCEQNLNHDAMYWYRQDPGQGLRLIYYSQIVNDFQKGDIAEGYSVSREKKESFPLTVTSAQKNPTAFYLCASRPGQGSLLAFSGANGLTFGAGSRLTVL.